A single sample is the source of the 6 T cell receptor beta chains below, sequenced in a study of somatic mutations in cytotoxic T cells in rheumatoid arthritis. Libraries were prepared by immunoSEQ multiplex PCR; TCRdb keeps only in-frame clonotypes and omits some of them. The sample consists of around 20,000 clones, 55% to 80% of them appearing once. Sequenced sample: CD8+ T cells sorted from blood. Source of these receptors: an adult with rheumatoid arthritis.

This clone was seen a few times. J is TRBJ1-6 and V is TRBV11-1; no reliable D call. This CDR3 spans 14 amino acids. Germline V CDR1 and CDR2: SGHAT, FQDESV (reference sequence). V lost 2 bases and J 5 bases, leaving 7 bases between the germline ends. DNA of the CDR3: TGTGCCAGCAGCTTACGGGGAAATAATTCACCCCTCCACTTT. Encoded protein: CASSLRGNNSPLHF. The whole variable domain, remainder taken from reference TRBV11-1 and TRBJ1-6, is EAEVAQSPRYKITEKSQAVAFWCDPISGHATLYWYRQILGQGPELLVQFQDESVVDDSQLPKDRFSAERLKGVDSTLKIQPAELGDSAMYLCASSLRGNNSPLHFGNGTRLTVT.

The chain uses TRBV5-6 and TRBJ2-7; no firm D call. Germline loops: CDR1 SGHDT, CDR2 YYEEEE. Trimming removed 0 bases at V and 1 base at J, with 5 bases between. The CDR3 consists of 13 residues. The CDR3 reads CASSLEVSYEQYF. CDR3 coding DNA: TGTGCCAGCAGCTTGGAAGTTTCCTACGAGCAGTACTTC.

The chain links TRBV5-1 to TRBJ2-1, with unresolved D. V was cut by 5 bases and J by 0 bases, with 6 bases left in between. The CDR3 totals 13 residues. Per the germline V gene, CDR1 is SGHRS and CDR2 is YFSETQ. CDR3 nucleotide sequence: TGCGCCAGCAGAGGGTACTCCTACAATGAGCAGTTCTTC. Its protein product is CASRGYSYNEQFF. The full variable domain, with the rest looked up from reference TRBV5-1 and TRBJ2-1, is KAGVTQTPRYLIKTRGQQVTLSCSPISGHRSVSWYQQTPGQGLQFLFEYFSETQRNKGNFPGRFSGRQFSNSRSEMNVSTLELGDSALYLCASRGYSYNEQFFGPGTRLTVL.

The chain employs TRBV10-3 and TRBJ1-2; D possibly corresponds to TRBD1 (6 bases). The CDR3 spans 13 residues. Germline loops: CDR1 ENHRY, CDR2 SYGVKD. Trimming cost V 3 bases and J 8 bases, with 13 bases left between them. The CDR3 sequence is CAISDPTGKGYTF. CDR3 nucleotide sequence: TGTGCCATCAGTGACCCGACAGGAAAGGGCTACACCTTC.

This chain connects TRBV6-5 to TRBJ1-1; no definite D call. From germline, CDR1 is MNHEY and CDR2 SVGAGI. This CDR3 region has 13 residues. The V gene lost 0 bases and the J gene lost 8 bases, with 10 bases spanning the gap. DNA of the CDR3: TGTGCCAGCAGTTACTCGGCAGGAGGGGAAGCTTTCTTT. Amino acids: CASSYSAGGEAFF.

The rearrangement links TRBV9 to TRBJ2-1; D not resolved. Germline lookup yields CDR1 SGDLS and CDR2 YYNGEE. The CDR3 is made up of 14 amino acids. Trimming left V 1 base short and J 4 bases short, with 9 bases between. CDR3 coding DNA: TGTGCCAGCAGCGTATCGGCAAATTACAATGAGCAGTTCTTC. Translation: CASSVSANYNEQFF.